The 27 T cell receptor beta chains below were found in one sample sequenced in a study of beta chain features in type 1 diabetes. Isolated RNA was reverse transcribed in full, so expressed TCRB transcripts were sequenced. Data came from immunoSEQ multiplex PCR; TCRdb stores just in-frame clones and leaves some out. The sample lists about 290,000 clones, roughly 8% seen once, with more than 0.9% in the top ten. Material for sequencing was central memory CD4+ T cells from blood. Receptors were obtained from a young woman in good health.

V is TRBV7-2 and J is TRBJ2-7; the D gene is possibly TRBD1 (7 bases). V was cut by 6 bases and J by 2 bases, with 14 bases left in between. Looked up from germline, CDR1 is SGHTA and CDR2 is FQGNSA. There are 14 residues in the CDR3. The CDR3 sequence: CASRRDSITYEQYF. CDR3 DNA sequence: TGTGCCAGCAGGCGGGACAGCATCACCTACGAGCAGTACTTC.

The chain couples TRBV11-1 to TRBJ2-1, with 9 bases aligning to TRBD1. The CDR3 totals 17 residues. Germline values: CDR1 SGHAT, CDR2 FQDESV (reference sequence). The V and J ends lost 1 base and 4 bases, in that order; junction bases with no gene match: 8. The CDR3 region has the DNA TGTGCCAGCAGCTTAGGATCGGGGACAGGGCTGTACAATGAGCAGTTCTTC. It is translated as CASSLGSGTGLYNEQFF.

This clone has a handful of counts. The rearrangement joins TRBV6-4 to TRBJ2-1, with 8 bases that match TRBD1. Germline CDR1 and CDR2: MRHNA and SNTAGT. The CDR3 length is 15 residues. The V and J ends lost 6 bases and 3 bases, in that order; junction bases with no gene match: 7. The CDR3 protein is CASSLGTGLYNEQFF. The CDR3 coding sequence is TGTGCCAGCAGCCTCGGGACAGGCCTCTACAATGAGCAGTTCTTC.

V gene TRBV9 combines with J gene TRBJ2-2; D is uncertain. The CDR3 extends over 13 amino acids. From germline, CDR1 is SGDLS and CDR2 YYNGEE. V lost 3 bases and J lost 4, with 7 bases in between. CDR3 region: CASSARFTGELFF. CDR3 coding DNA: TGTGCCAGCAGCGCGCGGTTCACCGGGGAGCTGTTTTTT.

This clone was picked up a small number of times. The CDR3 DNA sequence: TGTGCCAGCAGCCTGACCTGGAAGACCCAGTACTTC. This translates into CASSLTWKTQYF. This sequence joins TRBV6-1 and TRBJ2-5; no clear D. V was trimmed by 6 bases and J by 6 bases, leaving 11 bases between them. Looked up from germline, CDR1 is MNHNS and CDR2 is SASEGT. CDR3 size: 12 residues.

V is TRBV7-6 and J is TRBJ2-7; 12 nucleotides align to TRBD1. The CDR3 runs 18 residues. CDR1 and CDR2 (germline): SGHVS, FNYEAQ. V lost 2 bases to trimming and J lost 3 bases; unmatched junction nucleotides: 11. The CDR3 reads CASSLYPMGQGAIYEQYF. The CDR3, as DNA: TGTGCCAGCAGCTTATACCCAATGGGACAGGGGGCGATCTACGAGCAGTACTTC.

This clone was detected a few times. The chain recombines TRBV30 with TRBJ1-1; no firm D call. Germline V gene data show CDR1 as GTSNPN and CDR2 as SVGIG (reference sequence). Trimming removed 3 bases at V and 5 bases at J, with 13 bases between. The CDR3 runs to 13 residues. The CDR3 here is CAWSGLIGTEAFF. CDR3 DNA sequence: TGTGCCTGGAGCGGACTCATCGGGACTGAAGCTTTCTTT.

The V call is TRBV21-1, the J call TRBJ2-7; the table's D gene call, TRBD2, was not cross checked with the DNA. TRBV21-1 is a recognized pseudogene. This CDR3 has 16 residues. DNA for the CDR3: TGTGCCAGCAGCACTCCGGGACTAGCGGGCTCCTACGAGCAGTACTTC. Its protein product is CASSTPGLAGSYEQYF.

This clone was seen more than once but under ten times. The CDR3 loop is CASSLLPTEADSPLHF. DNA for the CDR3: TGTGCCAGCTCACTCCTTCCGACAGAGGCTGATTCACCCCTCCACTTT. This chain links TRBV18 with TRBJ1-6, with D perhaps TRBD1 (5 bases). V was trimmed by 4 bases and J by 8 bases, leaving 18 bases between them. The CDR3 has 16 residues. Per the germline V gene, CDR1 is KGHSH and CDR2 is LQKENI.

The chain has TRBV4-2 and TRBJ2-1; TRBD2 might be the D (6 bases). Germline-derived CDR1 and CDR2 are LGHNA and YNFKEQ. Trimming removed 0 bases from V and 8 bases from J, with 11 bases in between. CDR3 size: 14 residues. As DNA, the CDR3 is TGTGCCAGCAGCCAAGATGGTACGGGGGATGAGCAGTTCTTC. It translates to CASSQDGTGDEQFF.

There are a few counts of this clone. The genes are TRBV10-3 and TRBJ2-5; TRBD2 aligns across 9 bases. V dropped 11 bases and J dropped 5; count of bases not matched to a gene: 12. The CDR3 totals 14 residues. Germline V gives CDR1 ENHRY, CDR2 SYGVKD. CDR3 region: CAASGGQTTETQYF. DNA for the CDR3: TGTGCCGCCAGCGGGGGGCAAACTACGGAGACCCAGTACTTC.

This clone was picked up a small number of times. V gene TRBV6-6 combines with J gene TRBJ2-2; the D gene could be TRBD1 or TRBD2 (5 bases each). Germline lookup yields CDR1 MNHNY and CDR2 SVGAGI (reference sequence). Trimming cost V 0 bases and J 13 bases, with 18 bases left between them. This CDR3 comprises 15 residues. The CDR3 region is CASSYSKGTAGGLFF. The CDR3 coding sequence is TGTGCCAGCAGTTACTCGAAGGGGACGGCGGGCGGGCTGTTTTTT.

The table lists this clone with a few counts. The chain couples TRBV19 to TRBJ1-2; tentative D call: TRBD1 (5 bases). This CDR3 spans 14 amino acids. The V and J ends lost 4 bases and 7 bases respectively, with 16 bases between them. The V gene's germline CDR1 is LNHDA and CDR2 SQIVND (reference sequence). The CDR3 loop is CASSRGQRRGGYTF. CDR3 nucleotides: TGTGCCAGTAGTAGAGGACAAAGAAGAGGTGGCTACACCTTC.

This chain joins TRBV7-9 and TRBJ2-7, with 8 bases identical to TRBD1. The V gene end was trimmed by 1 base and the J gene end by 6 bases; junction bases not matched to a gene: 8. The CDR3 sequence is 15 residues long. Per the germline V gene, CDR1 is SEHNR and CDR2 is FQNEAQ (reference sequence). The CDR3 nucleotides read TGTGCCAGCAGCTTAGTGGCAGGGGGCTTTAGCGAGCAGTACTTC. It is translated as CASSLVAGGFSEQYF.

This clone was seen only a few times. The chain carries TRBV7-2 and TRBJ1-1, with TRBD1 as a possible D gene (5 bases). Between the trimmed V and J ends, which lost 2 bases and 8 bases, there was a span of 12 bases. The CDR3 sequence is 13 residues long. Per germline, CDR1 SGHTA and CDR2 FQGNSA. DNA for the CDR3: TGTGCCAGCAGCTTACAAGGGGAACTCGAAGCTTTCTTT. Protein product: CASSLQGELEAFF.

This clone was counted between two and nine times. The chain links TRBV7-8 to TRBJ2-1; 12 nucleotides line up with TRBD2. The CDR3 sequence is 19 residues long. With V trimmed by 1 base and J by 0 bases, 7 bases remained unmatched. CDR1 and CDR2 from the germline V gene are SGHVS and FQNEAQ. Written as DNA, the CDR3 is TGTGCCAGCAGCTTAGAGGGACTAGCGGGCCCGAGCTCCTACAATGAGCAGTTCTTC. This translates into CASSLEGLAGPSSYNEQFF.

The chain links TRBV18 to TRBJ1-1; the match to TRBD1 covers 10 bases. This CDR3 contains 14 residues. The V gene end was trimmed by 3 bases and the J gene end by 6 bases; junction bases not matched to a gene: 4. CDR1 KGHSH and CDR2 LQKENI come from the germline V gene. CDR3 amino acids: CASSPDRGSAEAFF. The CDR3 nucleotides read TGTGCCAGCTCACCGGACAGGGGGTCGGCTGAAGCTTTCTTT.

Comments on this clone: A junction boundary mismatches the germline segment, possibly from a read error. CDR3 nucleotide sequence: TGTGCCAGCACCTTAATGGGGGGAGAGACTGAAGCTTTCTTT. Amino acid sequence: CASTLMGGETEAFF. J is TRBJ1-1 and V is TRBV7-2; the D gene is possibly TRBD1 (5 bases). CDR1 and CDR2 (germline): SGHTA, FQGNSA. CDR3 length equals 14 residues.

This clone was counted only a few times. This chain connects TRBV27 to TRBJ2-2, with TRBD1 identical over 10 bases. Losses at the gene ends were 8 bases for V and 5 bases for J; bases not matched to a gene: 8. Germline V gene sequence: CDR1 MNHEY, CDR2 SMNVEV (reference sequence). This CDR3 comprises 15 residues. Here the CDR3 DNA reads TGTGCCAGCGAGTCAGGGACAGGGGCAACCGGGGAGCTGTTTTTT. Encoded protein: CASESGTGATGELFF.

The chain uses TRBV29-1 and TRBJ2-7, with D maybe TRBD2 (5 bases). The germline V gene encodes CDR1 SQVTM and CDR2 ANQGSEA. This CDR3 is built from 13 residues. V dropped 6 bases and J dropped 5 bases, with 17 bases sitting between them. This chain's CDR3 is CSVLRRGNNEQYF. CDR3 sequence (DNA): TGCAGCGTCCTTAGACGGGGTAATAACGAGCAGTACTTC.

This clone has only a few counts. The rearrangement links TRBV11-3 to TRBJ2-2, with TRBD1 matching over 9 bases. This CDR3 contains 15 residues. Germline values: CDR1 SGHNT, CDR2 YENEEA. V shed 6 bases and J 2 bases; nucleotides not matched to a gene: 4. The CDR3 region has the DNA TGTGCCAGCAGGACGGGACAGGGTAACACCGGGGAGCTGTTTTTT. It is translated as CASRTGQGNTGELFF.

The sample holds a few counts of this clone. V usage is TRBV7-2 and J usage is TRBJ2-3; D remains ambiguous. V was pared by 5 bases and J by 6 bases, with 12 bases between. Germline loops: CDR1 SGHTA, CDR2 FQGNSA. CDR3 length equals 13 residues. The CDR3 sequence: CASSQGTLDTQYF. The DNA of the CDR3 is TGTGCCAGCAGCCAAGGCACGCTCGATACGCAGTATTTT.

This clone was seen a handful of times. The rearrangement joins TRBV19 to TRBJ2-1, with 10 bases fitting TRBD2. V lost 1 base and J lost 7; bases outside the gene matches: 13. Per the germline V gene, CDR1 is LNHDA and CDR2 is SQIVND (reference sequence). CDR3 length equals 18 residues. CDR3 sequence: CASSIGGQGLAVRNEQFF. CDR3 DNA sequence: TGTGCCAGTAGTATAGGGGGGCAAGGACTAGCGGTAAGGAATGAGCAGTTCTTC.

This clone was seen only a few times. CDR3 sequence reads: CASSQGDRDADTQYF. Here the CDR3 DNA reads TGCGCCAGCAGCCAAGGAGACAGGGACGCAGATACGCAGTATTTT. The chain links TRBV4-1 to TRBJ2-3, with 7 bases lining up with TRBD1. V lost 1 base to trimming and J lost 4 bases; unmatched junction nucleotides: 5. The CDR3 is made up of 15 amino acids. Looked up from germline, CDR1 is MGHRA and CDR2 is YSYEKL.

This sequence joins TRBV6-6 and TRBJ1-2, with D perhaps TRBD1 (6 bases). Germline V gene sequence: CDR1 MNHNY, CDR2 SVGAGI (reference sequence). With 10 bases removed from V and 0 bases from J, the gap between germline ends came to 12 bases. The CDR3 sequence is 13 residues long. In nucleotides, the CDR3 is TGTGCCACCTCGAGGACAGCTAACTATGGCTACACCTTC. Its translation: CATSRTANYGYTF.

The CDR3 DNA reads as TGTGCCAGCAGCCGGGGACAGGGTGAGGACACCATATATTTT. As protein: CASSRGQGEDTIYF. The gene calls are TRBV7-9 and TRBJ1-3; 9 nucleotides align to TRBD1. CDR3 length: 14 amino acids. J was trimmed by 8 bases and V by 5 bases; bases with no gene match: 7. Germline-derived CDR1 and CDR2 are SEHNR and FQNEAQ (reference sequence).

The table lists this clone with many counts. The chain carries TRBV7-2 and TRBJ2-5, with D perhaps matching TRBD1 (7 bases). Germline assignment: CDR1 SGHTA and CDR2 FQGNSA. V was shortened by 7 bases and J by 5 bases, with 20 bases between the two germline ends. The CDR3 has 15 residues. The CDR3, as DNA: TGTGCCAGCACCTTTCAACAGGGGAGGTGGGAGACCCAGTACTTC. Protein product: CASTFQQGRWETQYF.